These 27 T cell receptor beta chains were sequenced from one sample in a study of cytomegalovirus exposure and HLA in healthy donors. PCR was performed using 60 Vbeta and 13 Jbeta primers. Clones were sequenced by immunoSEQ multiplex PCR, and TCRdb holds only the in-frame ones, with some missing. The sample consists of approximately 220,000 clones, 76% of them appearing once. The sample was PBMCs. The receptors derive from a man aged 18 to 30 in good health and CMV-seronegative.

V is TRBV5-1 and J is TRBJ1-1; 7 positions agree with TRBD1. V lost 0 bases and J lost 0; bases outside the gene matches: 11. The CDR3 covers 18 residues. CDR1 is SGHRS and CDR2 is YFSETQ in the germline V gene. The CDR3 spells CASSLVGGRGFMNTEAFF. The CDR3 DNA sequence: TGCGCCAGCAGCTTGGTAGGGGGCAGGGGTTTCATGAACACTGAAGCTTTCTTT.

The rearrangement links TRBV9 to TRBJ1-1; 9 bases match TRBD1. The CDR3 totals 18 residues. CDR1 and CDR2 (germline): SGDLS, YYNGEE. The V gene end was trimmed by 3 bases and the J gene end by 7 bases; junction bases not matched to a gene: 19. CDR3 sequence (DNA): TGTGCCAGCAGCGGGGGACAGGGAAAGGGTGGGATCTTTGGTGAAGCTTTCTTT. Amino acids: CASSGGQGKGGIFGEAFF.

This chain connects TRBV28 to TRBJ2-2, with 11 positions matching TRBD2. This CDR3 has 14 residues. The germline V gene encodes CDR1 MDHEN and CDR2 SYDVKM. Trimming at V came to 10 bases and at J to 6 bases, leaving 7 bases not matched to a gene. CDR3 DNA: TGTGCCACCGTTACTAGCGGGAGTGCCGGGGAGCTGTTTTTT. Its translation is CATVTSGSAGELFF.

V usage is TRBV28 and J usage is TRBJ2-1; possible D gene TRBD2, 5 bases. In germline, CDR1 is MDHEN, CDR2 SYDVKM. The CDR3 covers 13 residues. V was cut by 7 bases and J by 9 bases, with 16 bases left in between. The CDR3 is CASTLGLGVEQFF. In DNA form, the CDR3 reads TGTGCCAGCACCCTAGGACTCGGGGTTGAGCAGTTCTTC.

This sequence joins TRBV11-3 and TRBJ1-1, with 10 nucleotides matching TRBD1. V shed 4 bases and J 3 bases; nucleotides not matched to a gene: 5. The CDR3 covers 15 residues. Germline V lookup: CDR1 SGHNT, CDR2 YENEEA. CDR3: CASSSTGGPYTEAFF. In DNA, the CDR3 is TGTGCCAGCAGCTCGACAGGGGGCCCGTACACTGAAGCTTTCTTT.

About this clone: One junction end does not reproduce the germline sequence, and a read error may be involved. This chain links TRBV7-9 with TRBJ2-2; TRBD1 might be the D (5 bases). Per germline, CDR1 SEHNR and CDR2 FQNEAQ (reference sequence). The CDR3 is 16 residues long. The DNA for the CDR3 is TGTTCCAGCAGCTTAGGTCCAGGCCTAGGGGCCGGGGAGCTGTTTTTT. It specifies CSSSLGPGLGAGELFF.

This clone appeared a few times. This chain joins TRBV21-1 and TRBJ1-2; the table's D gene call, TRBD1, was not cross checked with the DNA. TRBV21-1 is shown as a pseudogene. The CDR3 totals 14 residues. DNA for the CDR3: TGTGCCCGCGACTCAGGACAGAACAACTATGGCTACACCTTC. It translates to CARDSGQNNYGYTF.

V usage is TRBV4-1 and J usage is TRBJ2-1; 9 bases are a match to TRBD2. The CDR3 spans 18 residues. V was pared by 1 base and J by 0 bases, with 7 bases of the junction left unmatched. Germline assignment: CDR1 MGHRA and CDR2 YSYEKL. This CDR3 reads CASSQGASGVSSYNEQFF. CDR3 in DNA: TGCGCCAGCAGCCAAGGGGCTAGCGGGGTTTCCTCCTACAATGAGCAGTTCTTC.

This rearrangement joins TRBV9 to TRBJ1-4, with D possibly TRBD1 on 6 matching bases. The CDR3 contains 15 residues. V was trimmed by 4 bases and J by 5 bases, leaving 15 bases between them. Germline V gives CDR1 SGDLS, CDR2 YYNGEE. CDR3 sequence: CASSLSTGINEKLFF. The CDR3 region has the DNA TGTGCCAGCAGCCTCAGCACAGGGATAAATGAAAAACTGTTTTTT.

J is TRBJ1-1 and V is TRBV5-1; 7 nucleotides line up with TRBD1. CDR1 is SGHRS, CDR2 YFSETQ, per germline. CDR3 length: 14 amino acids. Losses at the gene ends were 0 bases for V and 5 bases for J; bases not matched to a gene: 4. The CDR3 DNA reads TGCGCCAGCAGCTTGGAGACAGGGTTAACTGAAGCTTTCTTT. It codes for CASSLETGLTEAFF.

The chain links TRBV27 to TRBJ2-2; 8 positions match TRBD1. The germline gives CDR1 MNHEY, CDR2 SMNVEV (reference sequence). V trimming: 6 bases; J trimming: 4 bases; junction bases outside the gene matches: 4. The CDR3 runs to 14 residues. CDR3 sequence: CASREQGGTGELFF. CDR3 nucleotides: TGTGCCAGCAGGGAACAGGGGGGCACCGGGGAGCTGTTTTTT.

V usage is TRBV5-5 and J usage is TRBJ1-1; 7 bases match TRBD1. Germline V gives CDR1 SGHKS, CDR2 YYEKEE (reference sequence). This CDR3 is 12 amino acids long. J lost 10 bases, V lost 6 bases, and 9 bases had no gene match. The chain's CDR3 is CASTLQGKTAFF. The CDR3 nucleotides read TGTGCCAGCACCTTACAGGGGAAGACAGCTTTCTTT.

This clone was observed a single time. Within the sample, other DNA sequences also encode this same CDR3. CDR3 region: CATSSYRQGYGYTF. CDR3 bases: TGTGCCACCAGCTCGTACCGGCAGGGATATGGCTACACCTTC. The V and J genes are TRBV15 and TRBJ1-2; D may be TRBD1 (5 bases). Germline CDR1 and CDR2: LNHNV and YYDKDF (reference sequence). V was pared by 5 bases and J by 5 bases, with 15 bases between. The CDR3 sequence is 14 residues long.

The chain is built from TRBV5-1 and TRBJ1-1; D unclear. This CDR3 is built from 14 residues. Germline V gene lookup returns CDR1 SGHRS and CDR2 YFSETQ. Trimming took off 1 base at V and 1 base at J, with 8 bases between the two ends. CDR3 nucleotides: TGCGCCAGCAGCTTGACTGGTCCGAACACTGAAGCTTTCTTT. It translates to CASSLTGPNTEAFF.

The chain has TRBV7-9 and TRBJ1-2; D is unresolved. The ends were cut back, 10 bases at V and 4 bases at J, with 16 bases in the middle. Germline V gene lookup returns CDR1 SEHNR and CDR2 FQNEAQ (reference sequence). This CDR3 has 13 amino acids. The CDR3 DNA is TGTGCCACCTCAATTTCCAACTCCTATGGCTACACCTTC. This sequence encodes CATSISNSYGYTF.

The V call is TRBV7-2, the J call TRBJ2-7; 10 bases are shared with TRBD2. The V gene end was trimmed by 2 bases and the J gene end by 6 bases; junction bases not matched to a gene: 7. This CDR3 has 15 amino acids. CDR1 is SGHTA, CDR2 FQGNSA, per germline. DNA of the CDR3: TGTGCCAGCAGCTTACATCTAGCGGGAGTTAGCGAGCAGTACTTC. It yields the protein CASSLHLAGVSEQYF. Filled out from reference TRBV7-2 and TRBJ2-7, the complete variable domain reads GAGVSQSPSNKVTEKGKDVELRCDPISGHTALYWYRQSLGQGLEFLIYFQGNSAPDKSGLPSDRFSAERTGGSVSTLTIQRTQQEDSAVYLCASSLHLAGVSEQYFGPGTRLTVT.

The V call is TRBV5-6, the J call TRBJ1-5; D is ambiguous. Germline lookup yields CDR1 SGHDT and CDR2 YYEEEE. CDR3 length: 13 residues. V lost 4 bases, J lost 0 bases, and 5 bases lay in between. CDR3 DNA: TGTGCCAGCAGCCAATTTAGCAATCAGCCCCAGCATTTT. Its translation: CASSQFSNQPQHF.

This sequence joins TRBV5-6 and TRBJ2-3; D might be TRBD1 (7 bases). The CDR3 loop spans 15 amino acids. CDR1 and CDR2 (germline): SGHDT, YYEEEE. V lost 4 bases and J 1 base, leaving 13 bases between the germline ends. The CDR3 reads CASSRQGLGTDTQYF. CDR3 nucleotide sequence: TGTGCCAGCAGCCGACAGGGACTGGGCACAGATACGCAGTATTTT. Full variable domain (remainder filled in from reference TRBV5-6 and TRBJ2-3): DAGVTQSPTHLIKTRGQQVTLRCSPKSGHDTVSWYQQALGQGPQFIFQYYEEEERQRGNFPDRFSGHQFPNYSSELNVNALLLGDSALYLCASSRQGLGTDTQYFGPGTRLTVL.

V gene TRBV18 combines with J gene TRBJ2-7; 11 positions match TRBD2. CDR1 is KGHSH and CDR2 is LQKENI in the germline V gene. The CDR3 spans 16 residues. V lost 6 bases and J lost 5; bases outside the gene matches: 12. In DNA, the CDR3 is TGTGCCAGCTCGCCAGGGGGTAGCGGGAGGGCCCACGAGCAGTACTTC. It encodes CASSPGGSGRAHEQYF.

The J gene is TRBJ2-1, the V gene TRBV5-1, with a tentative D call TRBD2 (8 bases). Germline V gene lookup returns CDR1 SGHRS and CDR2 YFSETQ. CDR3 size: 15 residues. V was clipped by 4 bases and J by 5 bases, with 16 bases between them. This CDR3 reads CASSPGGGYHNEQFF. CDR3 nucleotides: TGCGCCAGCAGCCCGGGAGGGGGCTATCACAATGAGCAGTTCTTC.

This chain connects TRBV6-5 to TRBJ1-6; possibly TRBD1 for D (5 bases). Germline V lookup: CDR1 MNHEY, CDR2 SVGAGI. CDR3 length: 13 residues. The ends were cut back, 0 bases at V and 12 bases at J, with 9 bases in the middle. The CDR3 nucleotides are TGTGCCAGCAGTTACTCGTCCCAGGGACCCCTCCACTTT. The encoded protein is CASSYSSQGPLHF.

On this clone: Within the sample, other DNA sequences also encode this same CDR3. The V and J genes are TRBV2 and TRBJ2-5, with TRBD1 identical over 7 bases. Germline trimming cut 7 bases from V and 1 base from J; bases unmatched to any gene: 3. Germline V gene lookup returns CDR1 SNHLY and CDR2 FYNNEI. CDR3 size: 13 residues. The CDR3, as DNA: TGTGCCAGCACAGGACAGGTCCAAGAGACCCAGTACTTC. Protein product: CASTGQVQETQYF.

This chain links TRBV19 with TRBJ1-1; D might be TRBD1 (5 bases). The germline V gene encodes CDR1 LNHDA and CDR2 SQIVND (reference sequence). Trimming removed 8 bases from V and 0 bases from J, with 10 bases in between. This CDR3 contains 13 residues. For the CDR3, the DNA is TGTGCCAGTGCCCGGGGGTTGAACACTGAAGCTTTCTTT. This gives the protein CASARGLNTEAFF.

This clone has only a few counts. The CDR3, as DNA: TGTGCCAGCAGCTGGGGACAGTTTGCTCCTGGAAACACCATATATTTT. Translated: CASSWGQFAPGNTIYF. The gene calls are TRBV5-8 and TRBJ1-3; 7 positions match TRBD1. CDR1 is SGHTS, CDR2 YDEGEE, per germline. V lost 3 bases, J lost 2 bases, and 8 bases stayed unmatched. This CDR3 has 16 residues.

This clone has a handful of counts. The V call is TRBV2, the J call TRBJ2-5; no reliable D call. TRBJ2-7 explains the end of the DNA better; the J call may be wrong. CDR1 and CDR2 (germline): SNHLY, FYNNEI. The CDR3 has 13 amino acids. The CDR3 DNA reads as TGTGCCAGCTCGGGTGCAGCTTGGGTCGAGCAGTACTTC. Its protein is CASSGAAWVEQYF.

The rearrangement joins TRBV27 to TRBJ2-7; D uncertain. The CDR3 covers 13 residues. Germline loops: CDR1 MNHEY, CDR2 SMNVEV (reference sequence). V lost 3 bases and J 2 bases, leaving 8 bases between the germline ends. CDR3 DNA: TGTGCCAGCAGTTTGTACAGCACCTACGAGCAGTACTTC. Translated, it gives CASSLYSTYEQYF.

The rearrangement uses TRBV27 and TRBJ2-1, with 10 bases matching TRBD1. CDR1 and CDR2 from the germline V gene are MNHEY and SMNVEV (reference sequence). The length of the CDR3 is 16 residues. V was clipped by 4 bases and J by 5 bases; unmatched bases: 8. The CDR3 loop reads CASSWYLGQGNNEQFF. Written as DNA, the CDR3 is TGTGCCAGCAGTTGGTACCTGGGACAGGGGAACAATGAGCAGTTCTTC.